This TCR beta chain was captured by sequencing in a study of blood T cell repertoires in COVID-19. V lost 2 bases and J lost 7; bases outside the gene matches: 8. The length of the CDR3 is 16 residues. CDR1 and CDR2 from the germline V gene are MNHEY and SMNVEV (reference sequence). Authors' processing steps: The assay estimated nucleated cells by amplifying reference gene primers. TCRdb keeps only in-frame clones here, not all; method: immunoSEQ multiplex PCR. V and J calls and clone size come straight from that table; D and trimming were deduced from the DNA. The repertoire holds some 390,000 clones, about 87% seen once, with 2.3% in the top ten. A Seattle source enrolled patients during active infection and followed them longitudinally.

Sequences were obtained from peripheral blood. The chain links TRBV27 to TRBJ1-5; 10 nucleotides align to TRBD1. This TCR derives from a woman aged 60-75 years with COVID-19, enrolled during active disease. The CDR3 sequence is CASSLEDRGVNQPQHF. The CDR3 nucleotides read TGTGCCAGCAGTTTAGAGGACAGGGGGGTCAACCAGCCCCAGCATTTT.